This T cell receptor (beta chain) was retrieved from a study of T-cell reconstitution after alpha-beta-depleted transplantation in children. A word on this clonotype: Its antigen is undetermined.

During its preparation, the TCRbeta library received unique molecular identifiers. MiXCR, applied by TCRdb to the PCR reads, yields one record per CDR3 protein. The sample records nearly 350,000 distinct CDR3 sequences, roughly 17% being singletons. General study points: A year post-transplant, T-cell counts and diversity derived mostly from newly produced T cells. As was reported, about two months after transplant, alpha-beta T cells came from several hundred expanded graft clones.

Sample: PBMCs, mostly from graft donor cells, taken 360 days after TCRalphabeta/CD19-depleted stem cell transplant. This receptor was obtained from a male patient under 10 years old who had a stem cell transplant for acute lymphoblastic leukemia, so the T cells may come from the graft donor.

The CDR3 sequence: CASSSGLAPLYEQYF. In nucleotides, the CDR3 is TGTGCCAGCAGTTCCGGACTAGCCCCGCTCTACGAGCAGTACTTC. The gene calls are TRBV28 and TRBJ2-7; 8 nucleotides line up with TRBD2. The germline V gene encodes CDR1 MDHEN and CDR2 SYDVKM. This CDR3 comprises 15 residues. J was trimmed by 3 bases and V by 4 bases; bases with no gene match: 8.